A single sample gave rise to the 17 T cell receptor beta chains below, sequenced in a study of T cells after yellow fever vaccination. TCRdb re-called the 5' RACE reads with MiXCR, one entry per CDR3 protein. Of 450,000 to 550,000 distinct CDR3 sequences listed, about a fifth were seen once; the top ten hold about a sixth. The specimen comprised PBMCs, sampled approximately 22 days after the first yellow fever vaccination. These receptors were obtained from a man between 18 and 29 years old who received the YFV17D yellow fever vaccine.

The chain uses TRBV15 and TRBJ1-5; TRBD1 matches 7 bases. CDR1 and CDR2 (germline): LNHNV, YYDKDF (reference sequence). V was clipped by 0 bases and J by 7 bases; unmatched bases: 6. The CDR3 consists of 15 residues. The chain's CDR3 is CATSRDPKGAQPQHF. CDR3 coding DNA: TGTGCCACCAGCAGAGATCCGAAGGGGGCACAGCCCCAGCATTTT.

V usage is TRBV18 and J usage is TRBJ1-4; 9 bases agree with TRBD1. Germline assignment: CDR1 KGHSH and CDR2 LQKENI. With V trimmed by 1 base and J by 0 bases, 12 bases remained unmatched. The length of the CDR3 is 20 residues. DNA of the CDR3: TGTGCCAGCTCACCACGATCCGGGACAGGGTTTAGTACAACTAATGAAAAACTGTTTTTT. This codes for CASSPRSGTGFSTTNEKLFF.

This clonotype was detected ten times or more. CDR3 protein: CASSRSTGGAGYGYTF. For the CDR3, the DNA is TGTGCCAGCAGTCGTAGTACAGGGGGCGCAGGGTATGGCTACACCTTC. This sequence joins TRBV6-1 and TRBJ1-2; TRBD1 matches at 9 bases. Germline CDR1 and CDR2: MNHNS and SASEGT. V lost 5 bases, J lost 5 bases, and 12 bases stayed unmatched. This CDR3 comprises 16 residues.

The J gene is TRBJ1-5, the V gene TRBV28; the match to TRBD1 covers 7 bases. Germline V gives CDR1 MDHEN, CDR2 SYDVKM. The junction had 10 bases not matched to a gene; V was cut back by 1 base and J by 7 bases. CDR3 size: 16 residues. CDR3 nucleotide sequence: TGTGCCAGCAGTTTATACGACAGGGACGATGGCCAGCCCCAGCATTTT. Translating it yields CASSLYDRDDGQPQHF.

The rearrangement links TRBV6-2 or TRBV6-3 to TRBJ1-2, with D maybe TRBD1 (6 bases). V shed 0 bases and J shed 0 bases, with 26 bases lying between them. The CDR3 is made up of 21 amino acids. Germline V gene lookup returns CDR1 MNHEY and CDR2 SVGEGT. The CDR3 protein is CASSYSHHLRGPTLANYGYTF. CDR3 in DNA: TGTGCCAGCAGTTACTCGCACCACCTCAGGGGTCCTACATTAGCTAACTATGGCTACACCTTC.

The CDR3: CASRDQGDGELFF. For the CDR3, the DNA is TGTGCCAGCAGAGACCAGGGGGACGGGGAGCTGTTTTTT. The rearrangement links TRBV25-1 to TRBJ2-2; 7 bases are a match to TRBD1. CDR1 MGHDK and CDR2 SYGVNS come from the germline V gene. V dropped 6 bases and J dropped 7; count of bases not matched to a gene: 5. The CDR3 loop spans 13 amino acids.

The V call is TRBV4-3, the J call TRBJ1-1; the D is unclear. Trimming removed 0 bases at V and 10 bases at J, with 12 bases between. The CDR3 spans 13 residues. Germline assignment: CDR1 LGHNA and CDR2 YSLEER. CDR3 nucleotides: TGCGCCAGCAGCCAAGAAACCGAGCGTGCAGCTTTCTTT. Its protein product is CASSQETERAAFF.

V usage is TRBV4-1 and J usage is TRBJ2-3, with 7 bases matching TRBD1. The CDR3 is made up of 16 amino acids. Trimming cost V 1 base and J 4 bases; bases outside gene matches: 8. Germline CDR1 reads MGHRA; CDR2 reads YSYEKL. The CDR3 here is CASSQVPDRFADTQYF. The CDR3 DNA reads TGCGCCAGCAGCCAAGTCCCGGACAGGTTCGCAGATACGCAGTATTTT.

The gene calls are TRBV7-2 and TRBJ1-1; no clear D gene. CDR1 and CDR2 from the germline V gene are SGHTA and FQGNSA. The CDR3 length is 16 residues. The ends were cut back, 1 base at V and 7 bases at J, with 19 bases in the middle. The CDR3 DNA follows: TGTGCCAGCAGCTTAGGAATTGATTGGGAAGTAGATGAAGCTTTCTTT. Translated, it gives CASSLGIDWEVDEAFF.

The chain couples TRBV6-2 or TRBV6-3 to TRBJ2-1; 7 nucleotides line up with TRBD1. The length of the CDR3 is 12 residues. Losses at the gene ends were 10 bases for V and 9 bases for J; bases not matched to a gene: 9. Germline V gene lookup returns CDR1 MNHEY and CDR2 SVGEGT. The CDR3 bases are TGTGCCACCTCCGACAGGGTCTCTGAGCAGTTCTTC. Its translation: CATSDRVSEQFF.

Concerning this clonotype itself: Sequence at one end of the junction differs from germline and may be a read error. The gene calls are TRBV3-1 and TRBJ2-5; D is undetermined. Germline CDR1 reads LGHDT; CDR2 reads YNNKEL (reference sequence). The CDR3 contains 10 residues. The CDR3 DNA is TGTGCCAGCAGCCAAGGGACCCAGTACTTC. This translates into CASSQGTQYF.

V gene TRBV4-3 combines with J gene TRBJ1-2; 7 bases map to TRBD1. This CDR3 is built from 17 residues. Germline CDR1 and CDR2: LGHNA and YSLEER. Trimming cost V 0 bases and J 0 bases; bases outside gene matches: 7. For the CDR3, the DNA is TGCGCCAGCAGCCAAGAGATAAGGACAGGTACTAACTATGGCTACACCTTC. It encodes CASSQEIRTGTNYGYTF.

The chain is built from TRBV7-3 and TRBJ2-1; TRBD2 matches at 9 bases. Germline CDR1 SGHTA, CDR2 FQGTGA. Trimming took 3 bases from V and 3 from J; bases not matched to a gene: 6. The CDR3 extends over 16 amino acids. CDR3 nucleotides: TGTGCCAGCAGCTTTCGAGCGGGGGGCCACTACAATGAGCAGTTCTTC. Translated, it gives CASSFRAGGHYNEQFF. Full variable domain (remainder filled in from reference TRBV7-3 and TRBJ2-1): GAGVSQTPSNKVTEKGKYVELRCDPISGHTALYWYRQSLGQGPEFLIYFQGTGAADDSGLPNDRFFAVRPEGSVSTLKIQRTERGDSAVYLCASSFRAGGHYNEQFFGPGTRLTVL.

V is TRBV12-3 or TRBV12-4 and J is TRBJ1-5; the D is unclear. V lost 3 bases, J lost 9 bases, and 9 bases lay in between. The CDR3 runs 12 residues. In DNA form, the CDR3 reads TGTGCCAGCAGTTTCGGCCGCGGGCCCCAGCATTTT. This sequence encodes CASSFGRGPQHF.

This clonotype was found many times. The rearrangement uses TRBV12-3 or TRBV12-4 and TRBJ1-1, with D perhaps matching TRBD1 (5 bases). Trimming took 4 bases from V and 4 from J, leaving 16 bases between them. The CDR3 totals 15 residues. The CDR3 spells CASSWLGGVPTEAFF. The CDR3 nucleotides read TGTGCCAGCAGTTGGTTGGGGGGGGTCCCCACTGAAGCTTTCTTT.

A note on this clonotype: This may be a read error, as it is one base from a much larger clone. This chain joins TRBV2 and TRBJ2-5; the D gene is possibly TRBD1 (6 bases). This CDR3 is 12 amino acids long. V lost 11 bases and J 4 bases, leaving 14 bases between the germline ends. Germline V gives CDR1 SNHLY, CDR2 FYNNEI. CDR3 amino acids: CAARTVAETQYF. Written as DNA, the CDR3 is TGTGCCGCAAGGACAGTCGCAGAGACCCAGTACTTC.

J is TRBJ1-4 and V is TRBV7-2; no clear D gene. Germline assignment: CDR1 SGHTA and CDR2 FQGNSA. V was shortened by 5 bases and J by 4 bases, with 14 bases between the two germline ends. CDR3 length: 15 amino acids. The CDR3 region is CASSLGWQSNEKLFF. The CDR3, as DNA: TGTGCCAGCAGCCTCGGGTGGCAGAGTAATGAAAAACTGTTTTTT.